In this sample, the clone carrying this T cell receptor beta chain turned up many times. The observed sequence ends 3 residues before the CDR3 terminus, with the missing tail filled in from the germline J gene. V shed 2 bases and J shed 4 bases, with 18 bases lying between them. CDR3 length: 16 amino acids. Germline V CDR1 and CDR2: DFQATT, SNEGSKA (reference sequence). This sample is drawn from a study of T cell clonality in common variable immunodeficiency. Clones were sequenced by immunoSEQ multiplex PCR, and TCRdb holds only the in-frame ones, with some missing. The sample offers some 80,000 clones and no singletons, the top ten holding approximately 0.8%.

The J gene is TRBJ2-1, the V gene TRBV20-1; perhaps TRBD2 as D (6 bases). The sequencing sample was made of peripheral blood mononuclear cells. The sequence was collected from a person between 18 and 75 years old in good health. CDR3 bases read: TGCAGTGCTAGAAAGCTAAGCGGGCTGGCATACAATGAG. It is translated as CSARKLSGLAYNE. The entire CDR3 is CSARKLSGLAYNEQFF.